What follows are 22 T cell receptor beta chains derived from one specimen sequenced in a study of blood T cell repertoires in COVID-19. The protocol was immunoSEQ multiplex PCR, while the TCRdb copy is restricted to in-frame clones and leaves out a portion. The repertoire holds roughly 220,000 clones, with approximately 80% as singletons. Sequencing was performed on PBMCs or T cells enriched from blood (not recorded which). The receptor set was obtained from a man under 40 with acute COVID-19.

J is TRBJ1-4 and V is TRBV5-1, with TRBD1 matching 7 bases. The V segment lost 4 bases and the J segment 8 bases; nucleotides outside the gene matches: 8. The CDR3 is made up of 14 amino acids. CDR1 is SGHRS and CDR2 is YFSETQ in the germline V gene. The CDR3 coding sequence is TGCGCCAGCAGCGGGGACAGCTTAGGGGAAAAACTGTTTTTT. Translated: CASSGDSLGEKLFF.

The chain links TRBV9 to TRBJ1-3; 10 bases are shared with TRBD1. The CDR3 contains 16 residues. With V trimmed by 3 bases and J by 1 base, 4 bases remained unmatched. From germline, CDR1 is SGDLS and CDR2 YYNGEE. The CDR3 sequence is CASSGDRGPSGNTIYF. The CDR3 bases are TGTGCCAGCAGCGGGGACAGGGGCCCGTCTGGAAACACCATATATTTT. The entire variable domain, with the rest obtained from reference TRBV9 and TRBJ1-3, is as follows: DSGVTQTPKHLITATGQRVTLRCSPRSGDLSVYWYQQSLDQGLQFLIQYYNGEERAKGNILERFSAQQFPDLHSELNLSSLELGDSALYFCASSGDRGPSGNTIYFGEGSWLTVV.

This clone came up a few times. The chain uses TRBV5-4 and TRBJ2-1; 7 positions match TRBD2. V lost 0 bases to trimming and J lost 5 bases; unmatched junction nucleotides: 5. Looked up from germline, CDR1 is SGHNT and CDR2 is YYREEE (reference sequence). This CDR3 spans 15 amino acids. The CDR3 loop is CASSLDPGGNNEQFF. CDR3 DNA: TGTGCCAGCAGCTTGGATCCGGGGGGAAACAATGAGCAGTTCTTC. Full variable domain (missing parts from reference TRBV5-4 and TRBJ2-1): ETGVTQSPTHLIKTRGQQVTLRCSSQSGHNTVSWYQQALGQGPQFIFQYYREEENGRGNFPPRFSGLQFPNYSSELNVNALELDDSALYLCASSLDPGGNNEQFFGPGTRLTVL.

As to this clone: The sample holds other DNA sequences that translate to the same CDR3. The chain has TRBV9 and TRBJ1-1, with D tentatively TRBD1 (6 bases). The CDR3 contains 13 residues. V dropped 3 bases and J dropped 1 base, with 7 bases sitting between them. Germline CDR1 and CDR2: SGDLS and YYNGEE. Written as DNA, the CDR3 is TGTGCCAGCAGCGAGGGACAGAACACTGAAGCTTTCTTT. Translation: CASSEGQNTEAFF.

This clone has only one observation. V usage is TRBV9 and J usage is TRBJ2-2; 7 bases match TRBD1. J lost 7 bases, V lost 5 bases, and 17 bases had no gene match. Germline CDR1 and CDR2: SGDLS and YYNGEE. The CDR3 covers 17 residues. Here the CDR3 DNA reads TGTGCCAGCAGTTTTTCTCGACAGGGTAGATTCGGCGGGGAGCTGTTTTTT. Translating gives CASSFSRQGRFGGELFF.

The DNA for the CDR3 is TGTGCCAGCAGCCCGCAAGAGGATACGCAGTATTTT. It codes for CASSPQEDTQYF. The chain carries TRBV7-9 and TRBJ2-3; D remains ambiguous. The CDR3 covers 12 residues. The ends were cut back, 5 bases at V and 6 bases at J, with 9 bases in the middle. Germline-derived CDR1 and CDR2 are SEHNR and FQNEAQ (reference sequence).

There are a few counts of this clone. The gene calls are TRBV11-2 and TRBJ2-7; TRBD1 is a possible D gene (5 bases). This CDR3 comprises 12 residues. Germline V gives CDR1 SGHAT, CDR2 FQNNGV. V was cut by 5 bases and J by 3 bases, with 8 bases left in between. Written as DNA, the CDR3 is TGTGCCAGCAGCCCGGACATCTACGAGCAGTACTTC. It specifies CASSPDIYEQYF.

V is TRBV27 and J is TRBJ1-2; maybe TRBD1 (6 bases). This CDR3 has 14 amino acids. The germline CDR1 and CDR2 sequences are MNHEY and SMNVEV (reference sequence). Deletions cut 7 bases from V and 5 bases from J, with 17 bases between. The CDR3 DNA reads TGTGCCAGCAAGCCAGGACAGAGAAGGTATGGCTACACCTTC. This translates into CASKPGQRRYGYTF.

In nucleotides, the CDR3 is TGTGCCAGCAGCGCGATACCGGTAGGGACTAGCGGGGGGGCTTCGGGGAATGAGCAGTTCTTC. Translating gives CASSAIPVGTSGGASGNEQFF. The V call is TRBV13, the J call TRBJ2-1; 16 bases fit TRBD2. This CDR3 is 21 amino acids long. J was trimmed by 7 bases and V by 5 bases; bases with no gene match: 20. Germline V gene sequence: CDR1 PRHDT, CDR2 FYEKMQ (reference sequence).

This chain joins TRBV9 and TRBJ2-5; 7 bases match TRBD2. CDR3 length equals 13 residues. Germline trimming cut 4 bases from V and 4 bases from J; bases unmatched to any gene: 4. Germline CDR1 reads SGDLS; CDR2 reads YYNGEE. The CDR3 sequence: CASSLWGGETQYF. The CDR3 coding sequence is TGTGCCAGCAGCCTTTGGGGGGGAGAGACCCAGTACTTC.

This clone was seen a few times. The chain combines TRBV5-5 with TRBJ2-1, with 8 bases that match TRBD1. Germline values: CDR1 SGHKS, CDR2 YYEKEE (reference sequence). The CDR3 is 18 amino acids. V gave up 4 bases and J gave up 4 bases; unmatched junction bases: 16. CDR3 sequence (DNA): TGTGCCAGCAGCAACTTAATGGAGGACAGGGTGGTATACAATGAGCAGTTCTTC. This gives the protein CASSNLMEDRVVYNEQFF.

The count of this clone is one. V gene TRBV3-1 (or the pseudogene TRBV3-2) combines with J gene TRBJ2-1, with unresolved D. The CDR3 covers 13 residues. V was shortened by 0 bases and J by 9 bases, with 9 bases between the two germline ends. In germline, CDR1 is LGHDT, CDR2 YNNKEL (reference sequence). The CDR3 bases are TGTGCCAGCAGCCAAGAGTACGGTCCTGAGCAGTTCTTC. Encoded protein: CASSQEYGPEQFF.

The CDR3 sequence: CASSFRDQRETQYF. The DNA of the CDR3 is TGTGCCAGCAGTTTCCGTGACCAGCGGGAGACCCAGTACTTC. The V gene is TRBV6-5, the J gene TRBJ2-5, with D tentatively TRBD2 (5 bases). The germline V gene has CDR1 MNHEY and CDR2 SVGAGI. V shed 4 bases and J shed 5 bases, with 14 bases lying between them. This CDR3 contains 14 residues.

This clone was seen just once. The chain carries TRBV7-3 and TRBJ2-1, with 11 bases matching TRBD2. The germline CDR1 and CDR2 sequences are SGHTA and FQGTGA. J lost 9 bases, V lost 0 bases, and 7 bases had no gene match. The CDR3 covers 16 residues. CDR3 region: CASSLTLASGGTEQFF. DNA of the CDR3: TGTGCCAGCAGCTTAACGCTGGCTAGCGGGGGGACTGAGCAGTTCTTC.

The chain joins TRBV10-1 to TRBJ2-2, with TRBD2 matching over 7 bases. CDR3 size: 14 residues. Germline values: CDR1 WNHNN, CDR2 SYGVQD (reference sequence). Trimming cost V 3 bases and J 5 bases; bases outside gene matches: 3. CDR3 nucleotides: TGCGCCAGCAGTGAACCGGGGGGAACCGGGGAGCTGTTTTTT. This gives the protein CASSEPGGTGELFF.

The table lists this clone with a count of one. The chain combines TRBV5-4 with TRBJ2-1; perhaps TRBD2 as D (7 bases). From germline, CDR1 is SGHNT and CDR2 YYREEE (reference sequence). The CDR3 length is 15 residues. V lost 2 bases and J 4 bases, leaving 13 bases between the germline ends. The CDR3 DNA reads TGTGCCAGCAGCTTATTGGCGGGGGCTTACAATGAGCAGTTCTTC. It specifies CASSLLAGAYNEQFF.

The CDR3 spells CASSDVIIWSSYNSPLHF. The CDR3 DNA sequence: TGTGCCAGCAGTGATGTCATTATCTGGAGCTCCTATAATTCACCCCTCCACTTT. The rearrangement uses TRBV6-1 and TRBJ1-6, with unresolved D. Germline-derived CDR1 and CDR2 are MNHNS and SASEGT. The CDR3 length is 18 residues. Between the trimmed V and J ends, which lost 3 bases and 0 bases, there was a span of 15 bases.

The chain carries TRBV9 and TRBJ1-6, with no clear D. The V gene lost 0 bases and the J gene lost 9 bases, with 10 bases spanning the gap. The V gene's germline CDR1 is SGDLS and CDR2 YYNGEE. This CDR3 is 14 amino acids long. CDR3 in DNA: TGTGCCAGCAGCGTAGGTAGGGAGAGTTCACCCCTCCACTTT. Its protein product is CASSVGRESSPLHF.

This clone was picked up a small number of times. This chain uses TRBV29-1 with TRBJ2-7; tentative D call: TRBD1 (6 bases). This CDR3 has 13 amino acids. Germline values: CDR1 SQVTM, CDR2 ANQGSEA. Trimming removed 2 bases at V and 5 bases at J, with 13 bases between. For the CDR3, the DNA is TGCAGCGTTGAAATAGGGGGTTTCAACGAGCAGTACTTC. It encodes CSVEIGGFNEQYF.

This clone was seen ten or more times. The V and J genes are TRBV20-1 and TRBJ2-7; 7 bases are shared with TRBD1. The CDR3 contains 14 residues. Trimming cost V 3 bases and J 3 bases; bases outside gene matches: 8. Per germline, CDR1 DFQATT and CDR2 SNEGSKA (reference sequence). CDR3 loop: CSASWTGTRYEQYF. CDR3 nucleotides: TGCAGTGCTAGTTGGACAGGTACACGCTACGAGCAGTACTTC.

This sequence joins TRBV19 and TRBJ1-5; D is undetermined. This CDR3 has 15 residues. V was pared by 3 bases and J by 2 bases, with 11 bases between. Germline V gives CDR1 LNHDA, CDR2 SQIVND (reference sequence). CDR3 protein: CASSIIWSGNQPQHF. CDR3 DNA sequence: TGTGCCAGTAGTATTATATGGTCGGGCAATCAGCCCCAGCATTTT.

The V gene is TRBV20-1, the J gene TRBJ2-7, with 8 bases fitting TRBD1. J gave up 3 bases and V 3 bases, and 10 bases lay outside the gene matches. The CDR3 contains 15 residues. Germline CDR1 is DFQATT and CDR2 is SNEGSKA (reference sequence). CDR3 region: CSASLGKTGVYEQYF. DNA for the CDR3: TGCAGTGCTAGTTTGGGGAAGACAGGGGTCTACGAGCAGTACTTC.